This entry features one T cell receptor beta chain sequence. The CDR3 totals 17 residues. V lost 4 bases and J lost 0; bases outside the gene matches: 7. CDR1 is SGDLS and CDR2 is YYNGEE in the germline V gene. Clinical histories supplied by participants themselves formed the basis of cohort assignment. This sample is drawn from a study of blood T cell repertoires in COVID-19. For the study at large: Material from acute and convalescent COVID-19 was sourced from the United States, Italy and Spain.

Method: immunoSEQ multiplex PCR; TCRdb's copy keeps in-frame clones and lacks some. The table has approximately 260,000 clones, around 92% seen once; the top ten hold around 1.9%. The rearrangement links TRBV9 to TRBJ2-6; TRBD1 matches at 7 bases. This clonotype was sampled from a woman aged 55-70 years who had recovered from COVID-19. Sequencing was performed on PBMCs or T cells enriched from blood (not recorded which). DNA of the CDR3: TGTGCCAGCAGCCCAAGGACAGGACTCTCTGGGGCCAACGTCCTGACTTTC. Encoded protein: CASSPRTGLSGANVLTF.